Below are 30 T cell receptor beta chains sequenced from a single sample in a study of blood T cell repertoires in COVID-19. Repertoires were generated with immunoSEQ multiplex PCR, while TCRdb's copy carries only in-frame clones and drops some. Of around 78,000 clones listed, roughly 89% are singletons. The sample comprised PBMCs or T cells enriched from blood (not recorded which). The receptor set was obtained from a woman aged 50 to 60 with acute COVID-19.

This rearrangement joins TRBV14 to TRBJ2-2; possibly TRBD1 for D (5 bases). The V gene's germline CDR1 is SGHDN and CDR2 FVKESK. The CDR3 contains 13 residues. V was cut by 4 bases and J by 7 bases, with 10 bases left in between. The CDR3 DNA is TGTGCCAGCAGCCCCTCAGGGCTCGGGGAGCTGTTTTTT. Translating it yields CASSPSGLGELFF.

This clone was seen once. The CDR3, as DNA: TGCGCCAGCAGTGAGGCAGGGGGCAACTATGGCTACACCTTC. Amino acids: CASSEAGGNYGYTF. The chain uses TRBV10-2 and TRBJ1-2, with 8 bases that match TRBD1. Germline V CDR1 and CDR2: WSHSY, SAAADI. Trimming at V came to 2 bases and at J to 2 bases, leaving 1 base not matched to a gene. This CDR3 spans 14 amino acids.

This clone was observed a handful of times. The CDR3 is CASSLGQGRGEQYF. The CDR3 DNA reads TGTGCCAGCAGCTTAGGACAGGGTCGTGGCGAGCAGTACTTC. The rearrangement links TRBV11-2 to TRBJ2-7; TRBD1 aligns across 7 bases. The V gene end was trimmed by 1 base and the J gene end by 6 bases; junction bases not matched to a gene: 6. Germline V lookup: CDR1 SGHAT, CDR2 FQNNGV. This CDR3 contains 14 residues.

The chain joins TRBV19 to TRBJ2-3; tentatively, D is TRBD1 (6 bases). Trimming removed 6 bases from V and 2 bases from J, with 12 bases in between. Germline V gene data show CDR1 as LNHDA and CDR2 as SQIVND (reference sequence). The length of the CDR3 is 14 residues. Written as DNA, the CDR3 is TGTGCCAGTAGATCAGGGGATTCCACAGATACGCAGTATTTT. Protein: CASRSGDSTDTQYF.

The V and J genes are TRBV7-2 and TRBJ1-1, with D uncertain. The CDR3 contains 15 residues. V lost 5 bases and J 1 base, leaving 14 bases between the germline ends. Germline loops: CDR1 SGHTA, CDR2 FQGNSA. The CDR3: CASSASAQPNTEAFF. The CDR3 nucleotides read TGTGCCAGCAGCGCCAGCGCCCAGCCGAACACTGAAGCTTTCTTT.

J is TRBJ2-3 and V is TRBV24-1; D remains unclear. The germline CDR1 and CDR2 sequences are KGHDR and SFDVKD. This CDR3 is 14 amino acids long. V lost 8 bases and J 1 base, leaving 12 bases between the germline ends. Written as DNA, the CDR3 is TGTGCCACCAAAGCCGGGTTGGGCACAGATACGCAGTATTTT. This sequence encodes CATKAGLGTDTQYF.

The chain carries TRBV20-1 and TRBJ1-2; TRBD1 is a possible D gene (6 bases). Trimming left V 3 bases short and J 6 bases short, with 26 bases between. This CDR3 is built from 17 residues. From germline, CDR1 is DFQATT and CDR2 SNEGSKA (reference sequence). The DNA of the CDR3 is TGCAGTGCTAGTACGGCGGCAAGGGGGGGCAACCGAAATGGCTACACCTTC. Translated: CSASTAARGGNRNGYTF.

CDR3 residues: CASSYSVAVMQDTQYF. The CDR3, as DNA: TGTGCCAGCAGTTATTCAGTAGCAGTCATGCAAGATACGCAGTATTTT. This chain connects TRBV21-1 to TRBJ2-3; TRBD2 is the table's D call and was not checked against the DNA. TRBV21-1 is annotated as a pseudogene. This CDR3 contains 16 residues.

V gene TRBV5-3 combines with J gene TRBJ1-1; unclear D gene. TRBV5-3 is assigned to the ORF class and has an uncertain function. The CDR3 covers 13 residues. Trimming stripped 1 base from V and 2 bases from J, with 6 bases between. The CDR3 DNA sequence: TGTGCCAGAAGCTTGCTGTTAAACACTGAAGCTTTCTTT. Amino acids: CARSLLLNTEAFF.

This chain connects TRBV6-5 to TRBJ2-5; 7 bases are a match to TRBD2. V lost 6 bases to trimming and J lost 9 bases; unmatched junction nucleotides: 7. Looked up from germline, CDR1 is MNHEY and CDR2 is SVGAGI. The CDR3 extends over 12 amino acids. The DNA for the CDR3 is TGTGCCAGCAGACAGCCCGGGGGGTCCCAGTACTTC. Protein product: CASRQPGGSQYF.

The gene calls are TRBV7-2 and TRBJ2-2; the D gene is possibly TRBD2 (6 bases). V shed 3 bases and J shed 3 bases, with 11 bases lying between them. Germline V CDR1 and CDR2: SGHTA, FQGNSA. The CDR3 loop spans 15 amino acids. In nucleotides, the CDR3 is TGTGCCAGCAGCTTCCGGGACTCTTACACCGGGGAGCTGTTTTTT. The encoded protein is CASSFRDSYTGELFF. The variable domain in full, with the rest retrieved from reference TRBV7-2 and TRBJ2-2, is GAGVSQSPSNKVTEKGKDVELRCDPISGHTALYWYRQSLGQGLEFLIYFQGNSAPDKSGLPSDRFSAERTGGSVSTLTIQRTQQEDSAVYLCASSFRDSYTGELFFGEGSRLTVL.

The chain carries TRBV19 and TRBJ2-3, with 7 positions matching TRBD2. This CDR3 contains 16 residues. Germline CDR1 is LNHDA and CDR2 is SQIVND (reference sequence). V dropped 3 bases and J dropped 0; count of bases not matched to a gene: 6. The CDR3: CASSIRSGTSTDTQYF. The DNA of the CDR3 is TGTGCCAGTAGTATCAGGAGCGGGACTAGCACAGATACGCAGTATTTT. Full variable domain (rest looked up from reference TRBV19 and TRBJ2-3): DGGITQSPKYLFRKEGQNVTLSCEQNLNHDAMYWYRQDPGQGLRLIYYSQIVNDFQKGDIAEGYSVSREKKESFPLTVTSAQKNPTAFYLCASSIRSGTSTDTQYFGPGTRLTVL.

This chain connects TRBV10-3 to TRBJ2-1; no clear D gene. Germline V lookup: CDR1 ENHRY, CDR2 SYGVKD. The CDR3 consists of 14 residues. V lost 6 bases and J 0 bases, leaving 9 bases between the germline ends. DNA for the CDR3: TGTGCCATCAGGGGCACCAGCTCCTACAATGAGCAGTTCTTC. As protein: CAIRGTSSYNEQFF.

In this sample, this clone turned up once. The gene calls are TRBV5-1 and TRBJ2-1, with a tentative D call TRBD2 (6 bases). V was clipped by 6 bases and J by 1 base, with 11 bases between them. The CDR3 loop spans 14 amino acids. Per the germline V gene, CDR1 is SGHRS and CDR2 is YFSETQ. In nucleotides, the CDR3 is TGCGCCAGCACCCCGGGAGAGTCCTACAATGAGCAGTTCTTC. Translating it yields CASTPGESYNEQFF.

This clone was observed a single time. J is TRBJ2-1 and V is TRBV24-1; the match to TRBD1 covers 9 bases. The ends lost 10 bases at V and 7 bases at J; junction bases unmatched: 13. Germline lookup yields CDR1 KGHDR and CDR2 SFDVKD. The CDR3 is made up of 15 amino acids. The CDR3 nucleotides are TGTGCCACAGCATCCGGGACAGGGACGGTAAATGAGCAGTTCTTC. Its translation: CATASGTGTVNEQFF.

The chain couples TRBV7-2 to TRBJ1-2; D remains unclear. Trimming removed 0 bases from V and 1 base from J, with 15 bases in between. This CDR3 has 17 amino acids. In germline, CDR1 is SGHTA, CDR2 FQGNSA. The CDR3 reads CASSLAVMSVFNYGYTF. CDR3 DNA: TGTGCCAGCAGCTTAGCCGTGATGTCAGTTTTTAACTATGGCTACACCTTC.

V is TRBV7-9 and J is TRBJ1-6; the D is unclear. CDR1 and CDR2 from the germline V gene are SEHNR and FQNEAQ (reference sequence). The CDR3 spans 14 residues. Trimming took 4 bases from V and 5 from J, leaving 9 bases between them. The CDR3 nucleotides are TGTGCCAGCAGCTCGACTGCCCATAATTCACCCCTCCACTTT. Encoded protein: CASSSTAHNSPLHF.

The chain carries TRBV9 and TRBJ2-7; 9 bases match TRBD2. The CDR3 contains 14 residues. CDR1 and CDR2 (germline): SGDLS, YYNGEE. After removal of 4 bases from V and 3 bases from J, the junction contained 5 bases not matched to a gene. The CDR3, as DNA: TGTGCCAGCAGCCCCCTAGCGGGGTACTACGAGCAGTACTTC. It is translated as CASSPLAGYYEQYF.

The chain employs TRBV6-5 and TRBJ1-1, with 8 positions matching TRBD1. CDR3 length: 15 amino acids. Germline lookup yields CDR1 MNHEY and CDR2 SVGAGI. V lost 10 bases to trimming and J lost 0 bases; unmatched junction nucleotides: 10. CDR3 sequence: CATGGQAIMNTEAFF. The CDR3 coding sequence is TGTGCCACAGGGGGACAGGCTATTATGAACACTGAAGCTTTCTTT.

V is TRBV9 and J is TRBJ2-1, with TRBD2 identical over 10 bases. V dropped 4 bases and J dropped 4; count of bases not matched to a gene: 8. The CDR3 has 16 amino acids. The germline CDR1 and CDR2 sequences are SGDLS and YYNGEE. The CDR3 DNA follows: TGTGCCAGCAGCCCCTATGGGACTAGCGCATACAATGAGCAGTTCTTC. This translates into CASSPYGTSAYNEQFF.

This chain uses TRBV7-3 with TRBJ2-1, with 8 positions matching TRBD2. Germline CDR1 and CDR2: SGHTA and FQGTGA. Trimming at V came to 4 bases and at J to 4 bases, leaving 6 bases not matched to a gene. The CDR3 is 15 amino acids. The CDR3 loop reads CASSSEGLEYNEQFF. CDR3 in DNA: TGTGCCAGCAGCTCCGAGGGACTAGAGTACAATGAGCAGTTCTTC.

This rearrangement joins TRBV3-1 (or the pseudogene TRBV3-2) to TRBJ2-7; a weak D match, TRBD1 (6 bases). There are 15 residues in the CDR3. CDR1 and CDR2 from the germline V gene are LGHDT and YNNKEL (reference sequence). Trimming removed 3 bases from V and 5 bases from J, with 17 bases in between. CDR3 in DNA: TGTGCCAGCAGCCACTCGGACAGAGTTCTCCACGAGCAGTACTTC. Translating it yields CASSHSDRVLHEQYF.

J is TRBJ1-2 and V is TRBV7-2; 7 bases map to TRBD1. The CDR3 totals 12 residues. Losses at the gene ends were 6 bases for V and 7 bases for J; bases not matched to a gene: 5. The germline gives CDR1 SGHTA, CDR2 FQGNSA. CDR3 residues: CASRPDRLGYTF. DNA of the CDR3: TGTGCCAGCAGACCGGACAGGCTTGGCTACACCTTC.

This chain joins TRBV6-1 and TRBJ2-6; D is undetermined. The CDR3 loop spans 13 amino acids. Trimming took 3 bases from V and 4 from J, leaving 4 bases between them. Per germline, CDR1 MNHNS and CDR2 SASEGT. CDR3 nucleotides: TGTGCCAGCAGTGATCGGGGGGCCAACGTCCTGACTTTC. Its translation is CASSDRGANVLTF.

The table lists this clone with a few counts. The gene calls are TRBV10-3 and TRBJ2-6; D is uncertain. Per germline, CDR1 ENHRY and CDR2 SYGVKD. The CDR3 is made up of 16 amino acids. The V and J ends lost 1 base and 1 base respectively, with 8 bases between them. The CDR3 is CAISELAASGANVLTF. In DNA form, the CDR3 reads TGTGCCATCAGTGAGTTGGCGGCGTCTGGGGCCAACGTCCTGACTTTC.

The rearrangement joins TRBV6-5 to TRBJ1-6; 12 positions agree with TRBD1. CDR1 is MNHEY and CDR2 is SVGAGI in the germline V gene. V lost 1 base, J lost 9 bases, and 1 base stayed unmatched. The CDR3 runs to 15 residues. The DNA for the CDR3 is TGTGCCAGCAGTTACTGGGACAGGGGGCGTTCACCCCTCCACTTT. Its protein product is CASSYWDRGRSPLHF.

CDR3 DNA sequence: TGTGCCAGCAGCTTAGGTGGAGCCTCCTACAATGAGCAGTTCTTC. Its protein product is CASSLGGASYNEQFF. The chain recombines TRBV11-2 with TRBJ2-1; no reliable D call. CDR1 and CDR2 (germline): SGHAT, FQNNGV. The CDR3 covers 15 residues. V was pared by 1 base and J by 0 bases, with 7 bases between.

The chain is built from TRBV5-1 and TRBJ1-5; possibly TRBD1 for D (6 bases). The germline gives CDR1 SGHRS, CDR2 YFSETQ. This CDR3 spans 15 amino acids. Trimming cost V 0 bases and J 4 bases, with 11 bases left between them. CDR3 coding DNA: TGCGCCAGCAGCTTGGTCGACAGGAGAAATCAGCCCCAGCATTTT. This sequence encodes CASSLVDRRNQPQHF.

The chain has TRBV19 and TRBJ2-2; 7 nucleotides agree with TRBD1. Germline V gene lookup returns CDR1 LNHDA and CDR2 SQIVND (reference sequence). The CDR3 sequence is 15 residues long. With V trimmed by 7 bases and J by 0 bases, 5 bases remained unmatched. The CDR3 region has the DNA TGTGCCAGTAACCGACAGGGACCGAACACCGGGGAGCTGTTTTTT. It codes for CASNRQGPNTGELFF.

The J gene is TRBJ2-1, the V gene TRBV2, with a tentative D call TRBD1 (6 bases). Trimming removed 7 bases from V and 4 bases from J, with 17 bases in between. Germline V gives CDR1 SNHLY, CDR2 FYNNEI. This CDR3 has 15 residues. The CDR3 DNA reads TGTGCCAGCACCGCGCTTACAGGGCAATACAATGAGCAGTTCTTC. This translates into CASTALTGQYNEQFF.